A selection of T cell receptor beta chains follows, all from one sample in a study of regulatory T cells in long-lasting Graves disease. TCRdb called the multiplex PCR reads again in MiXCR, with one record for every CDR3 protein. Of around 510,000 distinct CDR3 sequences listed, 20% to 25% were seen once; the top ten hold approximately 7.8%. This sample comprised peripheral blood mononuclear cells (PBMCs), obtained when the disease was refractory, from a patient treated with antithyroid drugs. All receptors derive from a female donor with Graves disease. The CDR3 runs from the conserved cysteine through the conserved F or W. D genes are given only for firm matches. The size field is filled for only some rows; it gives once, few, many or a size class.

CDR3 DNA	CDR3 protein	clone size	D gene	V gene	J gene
TGTGCCAGCAGTTACGGTTACTACGAGCAGTACTTC	CASSYGYYEQYF	NA	NA	TRBV6-2/TRBV6-3	TRBJ2-7
TGCGCCAGCGGACAGGGAACGATGGGGGAGCAGTACTTC	CASGQGTMGEQYF	few	TRBD1	TRBV5-1	TRBJ2-7
TGTGCCAGCAGCTCGGACAGGGGGCGCGATTCACCCCTCCACTTT	CASSSDRGRDSPLHF	few	TRBD1	TRBV7-9	TRBJ1-6
TGCGCCAGCAGCCCAACCCCGGGGAGGAACACTGAAGCTTTCTTT	CASSPTPGRNTEAFF	few	NA	TRBV4-1	TRBJ1-1
TGTGCCAGCAGTTACTCAGGGGGAAGCCGCGAAAAACTGTTTTTT	CASSYSGGSREKLFF	many	TRBD1	TRBV6-9	TRBJ1-4
TGTGCCAGCAGCTCCGGGACTAGCGGGACCTACGAGCAGTACTTC	CASSSGTSGTYEQYF	many	TRBD2	TRBV27	TRBJ2-7
TGTGCCAGCACCGTAGGGGGAGGGGGCGCCGAGCAGTACTTC	CASTVGGGGAEQYF	many	NA	TRBV7-2	TRBJ2-7
TGTGCCAGCTCACCTTCTCGGACAGGGGGTCAGCCCCAGCATTTT	CASSPSRTGGQPQHF	NA	TRBD1	TRBV18	TRBJ1-5
TGTGCCAGCAGTGACAGGGGTCTCTATGGCTACACCTTC	CASSDRGLYGYTF	many	TRBD1	TRBV27	TRBJ1-2
TGTGCCAGCAGCCTACAGGGGGCAGCTTTCTTT	CASSLQGAAFF	NA	TRBD1	TRBV7-9	TRBJ1-1
TGTGCCAGCAGCTTCCGAGGACTAGCTAGCAATGAGCAGTTCTTC	CASSFRGLASNEQFF	many	TRBD2	TRBV11-1	TRBJ2-1
TGTGCCTGGAGTGTAGGGGGGGGGAGCACTGAAGCTTTCTTT	CAWSVGGGSTEAFF	NA	NA	TRBV30	TRBJ1-1
TGTGCCAGCAGTTTACGGGTGCGGGAGACCCAGTACTTC	CASSLRVRETQYF	many	NA	TRBV12-3/TRBV12-4	TRBJ2-5
TGTGCCAGCAGGAAGACTAGCGGAAACATTCAGTACTTC	CASRKTSGNIQYF	many	TRBD2	TRBV12-3/TRBV12-4	TRBJ2-4
TGTGCCAGCAGTTACTCAGGGAATCTGAACACTGAAGCTTTCTTT	CASSYSGNLNTEAFF	NA	NA	TRBV6-5	TRBJ1-1
TGTGCCAGCAGCTCCGACATCGGATCCTATGGCTACACCTTC	CASSSDIGSYGYTF	many	NA	TRBV12-3/TRBV12-4	TRBJ1-2
TGTGCCAGCAGTCCCCGGGACAGTACATACACTGAAGCTTTCTTT	CASSPRDSTYTEAFF	many	TRBD1	TRBV27	TRBJ1-1
TGTGCCAGCAGTTTTGGACGGACTACCCGTGACGAGCAGTACTTC	CASSFGRTTRDEQYF	many	NA	TRBV27	TRBJ2-7
TGTGCCACCAGCGGGAGGCGGACCTACGAGCAGTACTTC	CATSGRRTYEQYF	many	TRBD2	TRBV24-1	TRBJ2-7
TGCGCCAGCAGCCAAGTCGGCAGTCGCGGCTACACCTTC	CASSQVGSRGYTF	few	NA	TRBV4-1	TRBJ1-2
TGTGCCAGCAGATATACAGGGGAGGCAAACACTGAAGCTTTCTTT	CASRYTGEANTEAFF	many	TRBD1	TRBV2	TRBJ1-1
TGTGCCAGCAGGCAGGACGGAACTAGCACAGATACGCAGTATTTT	CASRQDGTSTDTQYF	NA	NA	TRBV11-2	TRBJ2-3
TGTGCCAGCAGTGCCACAGGGTGGGCGAACACTGAAGCTTTCTTT	CASSATGWANTEAFF	NA	NA	TRBV25-1	TRBJ1-1
TGTGCCAGTAGTATACGGCAGGGATCCTACGAGCAGTACTTC	CASSIRQGSYEQYF	NA	NA	TRBV19	TRBJ2-7
TGTGCCAGCAGCTTGTCAGGGGCTAACCCTTCCTACGAGCAGTACTTC	CASSLSGANPSYEQYF	many	NA	TRBV5-5	TRBJ2-7